This record covers a single T cell receptor (beta chain). Only in-frame clones appear in the TCRdb table, and some are missing; sequencing was by immunoSEQ multiplex PCR. The sample has tens of thousands of clones, about nine tenths seen once. This sample is drawn from a study of T cell changes during pregnancy in multiple sclerosis. Trimming shortened V by 5 bases and J by 1 base, and 9 bases separated the two germline ends. CDR1 is LNHDA and CDR2 is SQIVND in the germline V gene (reference sequence). This CDR3 contains 15 residues. Sequencing used CD4+ T cells from peripheral blood mononuclear cells, obtained before pregnancy. The receptor's source is a female donor with multiple sclerosis, enrolled in a pregnancy study. This chain joins TRBV19 and TRBJ2-6; D call uncertain. The CDR3 DNA is TGTGCCAGTAGTCTTGTTATTTCTGGGGCCAACGTCCTGACTTTC. Encoded protein: CASSLVISGANVLTF.